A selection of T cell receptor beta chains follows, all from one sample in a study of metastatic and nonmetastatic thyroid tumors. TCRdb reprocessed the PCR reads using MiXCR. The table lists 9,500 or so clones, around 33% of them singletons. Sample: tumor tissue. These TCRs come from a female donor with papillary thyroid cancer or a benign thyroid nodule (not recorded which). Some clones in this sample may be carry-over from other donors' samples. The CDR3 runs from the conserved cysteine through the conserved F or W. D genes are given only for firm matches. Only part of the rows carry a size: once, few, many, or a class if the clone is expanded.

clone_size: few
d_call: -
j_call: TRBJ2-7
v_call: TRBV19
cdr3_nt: TGTGCCAGTAGCCGGCCAGGGTCCTACGAGCAGTACTTC
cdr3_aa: CASSRPGSYEQYF

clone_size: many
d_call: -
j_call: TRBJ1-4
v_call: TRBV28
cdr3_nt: TGTGCCAGCAGGTTGTCCCTGGGGAATGAAAAACTGTTTTTT
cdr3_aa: CASRLSLGNEKLFF

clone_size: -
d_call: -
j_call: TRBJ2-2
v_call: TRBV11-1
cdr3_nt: TGTGCCAGCAGCTTAAGGTCAGGGTCCACCGGGGAGCTGTTTTTT
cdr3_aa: CASSLRSGSTGELFF

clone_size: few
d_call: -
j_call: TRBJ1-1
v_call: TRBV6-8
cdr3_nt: TGTGCCAGCAGTTACTTGGGGGCCGGAGATGTACAAGCTTTCTTT
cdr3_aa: CASSYLGAGDVQAFF

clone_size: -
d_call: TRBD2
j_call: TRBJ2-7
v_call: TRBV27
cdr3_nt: TGTGCCAGCAGATCGTCCGGGGGGTACGAGCAGTACTTC
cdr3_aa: CASRSSGGYEQYF

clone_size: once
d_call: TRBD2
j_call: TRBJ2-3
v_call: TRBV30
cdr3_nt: TGTGCCTGGAGTGTAGCGGGGGGCGAAGCAGATACGCAGTATTTT
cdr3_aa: CAWSVAGGEADTQYF

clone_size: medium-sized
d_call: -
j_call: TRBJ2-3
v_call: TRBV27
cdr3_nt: TGTGCCAGCAGTTTAACTTCAGATACGCAGTATTTT
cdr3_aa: CASSLTSDTQYF

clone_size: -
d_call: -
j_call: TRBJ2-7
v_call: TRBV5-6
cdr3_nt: TGTGCCAACAGCTCGGATTCCTACGAGCAGTACTTC
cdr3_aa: CANSSDSYEQYF

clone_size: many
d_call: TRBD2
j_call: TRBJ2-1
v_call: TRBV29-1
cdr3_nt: TGCAGCTCACTGGAGGCTAGCGGGGGGAATAATGAGCAGTTCTTC
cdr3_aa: CSSLEASGGNNEQFF

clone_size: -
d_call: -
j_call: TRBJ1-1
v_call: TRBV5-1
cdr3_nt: TGCGCCAGCAGCTACCTGGACGGGAACACTGAAGCTTTCTTT
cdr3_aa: CASSYLDGNTEAFF

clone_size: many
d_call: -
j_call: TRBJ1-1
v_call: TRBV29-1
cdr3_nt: TGCAGCGTTGCAGGGGCCCCTGAAGCTTTCTTT
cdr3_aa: CSVAGAPEAFF

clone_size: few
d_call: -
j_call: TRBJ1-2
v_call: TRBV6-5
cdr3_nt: TGTGCCAGCAGTTACTCGTATTCCGGGGCTAACTATGGCTACACCTTC
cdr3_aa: CASSYSYSGANYGYTF

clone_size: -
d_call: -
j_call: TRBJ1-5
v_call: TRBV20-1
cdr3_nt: TGCAGTGCTAGTACCAACGATCAGCCCCAGCATTTT
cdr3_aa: CSASTNDQPQHF

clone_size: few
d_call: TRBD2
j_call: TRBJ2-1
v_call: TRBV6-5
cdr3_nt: TGTGCCAGCAGTTACGGAGCGGGATCGTACAATGAGCAGTTCTTC
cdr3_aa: CASSYGAGSYNEQFF

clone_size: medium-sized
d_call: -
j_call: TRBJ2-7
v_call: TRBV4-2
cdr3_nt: TGTGCCAGCAGCCAAGATCAAAGGCCCGTTAACTCCTACGAGCAGTACTTC
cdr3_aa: CASSQDQRPVNSYEQYF

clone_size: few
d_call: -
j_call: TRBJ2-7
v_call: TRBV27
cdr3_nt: TGTGCCAGCAGTGTGGCCGCTTCCTACGAGCAGTACTTC
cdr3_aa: CASSVAASYEQYF

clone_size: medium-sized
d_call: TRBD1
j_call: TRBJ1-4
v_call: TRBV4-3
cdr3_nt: TGCGCCAGCAGCCAAGAAGGGACAGCTAATGAAAAACTGTTTTTT
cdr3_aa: CASSQEGTANEKLFF

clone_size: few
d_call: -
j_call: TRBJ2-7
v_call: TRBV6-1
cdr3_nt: TGTGCCAGCGGAAGCTTAGCTGGAGGGCACGACGAGCAGTACTTC
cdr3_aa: CASGSLAGGHDEQYF

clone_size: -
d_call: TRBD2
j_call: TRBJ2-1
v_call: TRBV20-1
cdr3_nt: TGCAGTGCTAGTAAACTAGCGAACCCCTACAATGAGCAGTTCTTC
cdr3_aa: CSASKLANPYNEQFF

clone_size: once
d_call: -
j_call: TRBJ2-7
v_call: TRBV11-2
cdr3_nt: TGTGCCAGCAGCTGGACAAAAGGATACGAGCAGTACTTC
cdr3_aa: CASSWTKGYEQYF

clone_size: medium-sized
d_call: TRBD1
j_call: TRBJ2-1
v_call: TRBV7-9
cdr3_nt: TGTGCCAGCAGCTCCCGACAGGGTTTGGGCCATGAGCAGTTCTTC
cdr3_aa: CASSSRQGLGHEQFF

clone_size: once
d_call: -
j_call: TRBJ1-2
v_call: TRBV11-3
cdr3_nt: TGTGCCAGCATGTCTATCGGGCAGTCTAACTATGGCTACACCTTC
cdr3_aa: CASMSIGQSNYGYTF

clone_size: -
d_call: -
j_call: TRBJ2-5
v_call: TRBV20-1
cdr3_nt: TGCGGTGCTAGAGATAGAGGCCTAGAGGAGACCCAGTACTTC
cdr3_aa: CGARDRGLEETQYF

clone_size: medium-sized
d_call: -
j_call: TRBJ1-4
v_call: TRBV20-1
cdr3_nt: TGCAGTGCCTCCCCCGGGACCGTGAATGAAAAACTGTTTTTT
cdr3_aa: CSASPGTVNEKLFF

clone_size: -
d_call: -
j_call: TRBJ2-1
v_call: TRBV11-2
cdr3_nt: TGTGCCAGCAGCACAGACAGTCTCCTTTACAATGAGCAGTTCTTC
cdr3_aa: CASSTDSLLYNEQFF

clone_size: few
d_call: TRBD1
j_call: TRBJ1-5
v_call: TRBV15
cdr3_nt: TGTGCCACCAGCACCGGACAGGGCAGCAATCAGCCCCAGCATTTT
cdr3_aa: CATSTGQGSNQPQHF

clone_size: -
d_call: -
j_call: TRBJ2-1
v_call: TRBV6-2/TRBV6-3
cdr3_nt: TGTGCCAGCAGTTACGGGGGTTTCGGGTATGAGCAGTTCTTC
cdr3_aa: CASSYGGFGYEQFF

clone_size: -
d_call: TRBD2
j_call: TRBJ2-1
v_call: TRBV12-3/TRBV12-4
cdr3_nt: TGTGCCAGCAGCCGACTAGCGGGCGGGAATGAGCAGTTCTTC
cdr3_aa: CASSRLAGGNEQFF

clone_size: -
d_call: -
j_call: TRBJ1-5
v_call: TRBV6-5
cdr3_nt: TGTGCCAGCAGTTACTCGACTCAGCAGCCCCAGCATTTT
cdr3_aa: CASSYSTQQPQHF

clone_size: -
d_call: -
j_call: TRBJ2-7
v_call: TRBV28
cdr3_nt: TGTGCCAGCCACCTAGGGGGGTCCTACGAGCAGTACTTC
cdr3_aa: CASHLGGSYEQYF

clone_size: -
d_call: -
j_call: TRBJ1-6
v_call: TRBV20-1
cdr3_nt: TGCAGTGCCCCATTGGACAGAACGGGTTCACCCCTCCACTTT
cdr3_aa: CSAPLDRTGSPLHF

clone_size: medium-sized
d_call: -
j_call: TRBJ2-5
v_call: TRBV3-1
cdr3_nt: TGTGCCAGCAGCCTGACACGAGAGACCCAGTACTTC
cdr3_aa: CASSLTRETQYF

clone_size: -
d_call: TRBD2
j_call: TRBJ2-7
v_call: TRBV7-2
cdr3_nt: TGTGCCAGCAGCTTTAGCGGGAGGCTACTCTACGAGCAGTACTTC
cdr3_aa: CASSFSGRLLYEQYF

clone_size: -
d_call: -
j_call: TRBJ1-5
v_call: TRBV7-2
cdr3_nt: TGTGCCAGCAGCCGGACCCTTAGCAATCAGCCCCAGCATTTT
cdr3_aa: CASSRTLSNQPQHF

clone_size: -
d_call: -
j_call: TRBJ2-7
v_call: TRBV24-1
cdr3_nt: TGTGCCACCAGTGACCCCGGACAACGCCCCTACGAGCAGTACTTC
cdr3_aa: CATSDPGQRPYEQYF

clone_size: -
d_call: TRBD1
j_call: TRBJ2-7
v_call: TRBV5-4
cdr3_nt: TGTGCCAGCAGCCGGCCAAGGGGGTCGGACAGGGACTCCTACGAGCAGTACTTC
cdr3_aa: CASSRPRGSDRDSYEQYF

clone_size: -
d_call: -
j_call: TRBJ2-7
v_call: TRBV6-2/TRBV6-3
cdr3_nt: TGTTCCAGCAGCCCTCTCCGGGGGTACTACGAGCAGTACTTC
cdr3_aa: CSSSPLRGYYEQYF

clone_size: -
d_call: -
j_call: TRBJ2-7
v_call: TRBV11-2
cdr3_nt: TGTGCCAGCAGCCTCGTCGGTGCCCAGCAGTACTTC
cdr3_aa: CASSLVGAQQYF

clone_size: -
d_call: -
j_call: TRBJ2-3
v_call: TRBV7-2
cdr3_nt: TGTGCCAGCAGCTTAGCGCGTTTTGGACGGCCGACTAGCACAGATACGCAGTATTTT
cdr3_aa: CASSLARFGRPTSTDTQYF

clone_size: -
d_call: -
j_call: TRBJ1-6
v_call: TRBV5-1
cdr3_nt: TGCGCCAGCAGCTTGGAGGCACTCCGGGGTTCACCCCTCCACTTT
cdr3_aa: CASSLEALRGSPLHF

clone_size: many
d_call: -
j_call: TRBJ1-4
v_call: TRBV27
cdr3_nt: TGTGCCAGCAGTGGGTCGCAGCGTGAAAAACTGTTTTTT
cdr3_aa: CASSGSQREKLFF

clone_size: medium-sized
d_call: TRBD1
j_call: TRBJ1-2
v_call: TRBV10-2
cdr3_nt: TGCGCCAGCCGAAGTCCAGCCAGGGGGCGAATAGCTAACTATGGCTACACCTTC
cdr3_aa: CASRSPARGRIANYGYTF

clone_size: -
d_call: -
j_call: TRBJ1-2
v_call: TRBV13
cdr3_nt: TGTGCCAGCAGCTTAGGGTCCGGGACGGTTGGGGATGGCTACACCTTC
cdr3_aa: CASSLGSGTVGDGYTF

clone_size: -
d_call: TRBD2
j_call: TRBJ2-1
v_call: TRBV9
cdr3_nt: TGTGCCAGCAGCTCCCCTGGGCGGGAGTTTGATGAGCAGTTCTTC
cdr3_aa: CASSSPGREFDEQFF

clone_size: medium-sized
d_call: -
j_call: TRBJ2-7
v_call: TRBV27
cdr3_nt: TGTGCCAGCAGTTTAAGGTGGCGGGGTGGCTACGAGCAGTACTTC
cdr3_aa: CASSLRWRGGYEQYF

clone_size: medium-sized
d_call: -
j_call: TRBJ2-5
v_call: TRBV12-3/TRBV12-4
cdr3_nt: TGTGCCAGCAGTTTAGGTAGAGGGGGGAGAGAGACCCAGTACTTC
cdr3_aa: CASSLGRGGRETQYF